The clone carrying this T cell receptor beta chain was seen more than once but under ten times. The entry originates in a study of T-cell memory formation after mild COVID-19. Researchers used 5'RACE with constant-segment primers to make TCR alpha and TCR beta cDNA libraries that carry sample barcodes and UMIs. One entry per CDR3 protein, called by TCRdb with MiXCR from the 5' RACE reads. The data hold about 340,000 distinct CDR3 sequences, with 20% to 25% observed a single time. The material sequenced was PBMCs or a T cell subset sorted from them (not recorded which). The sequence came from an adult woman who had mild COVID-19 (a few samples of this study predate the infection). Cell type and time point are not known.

For the CDR3, the DNA is TGCAGCGCCCAGGGGAGCGCCTACGAGCAGTACTTC. Residues: CSAQGSAYEQYF. The J gene is TRBJ2-7, the V gene TRBV29-1; TRBD1 is a possible D gene (6 bases). Germline CDR1 and CDR2: SQVTM and ANQGSEA. The V end lost 7 bases, the J end lost 2 bases, and 12 bases lay between the germline ends. This CDR3 has 12 amino acids.